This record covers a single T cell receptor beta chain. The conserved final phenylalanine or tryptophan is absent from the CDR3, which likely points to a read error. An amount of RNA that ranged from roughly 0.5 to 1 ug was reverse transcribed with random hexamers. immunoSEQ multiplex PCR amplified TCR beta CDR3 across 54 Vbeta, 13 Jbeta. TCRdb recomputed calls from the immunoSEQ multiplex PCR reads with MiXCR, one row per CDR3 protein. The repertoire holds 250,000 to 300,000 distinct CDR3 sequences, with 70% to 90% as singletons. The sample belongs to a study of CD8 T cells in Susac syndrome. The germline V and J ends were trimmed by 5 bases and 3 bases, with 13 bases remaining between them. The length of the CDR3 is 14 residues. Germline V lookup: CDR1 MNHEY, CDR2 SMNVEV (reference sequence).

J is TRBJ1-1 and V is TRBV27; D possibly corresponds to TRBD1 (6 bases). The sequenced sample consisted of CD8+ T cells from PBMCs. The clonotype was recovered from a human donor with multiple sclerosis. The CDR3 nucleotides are TGTGCCAGCAGTCCATGGGACACAGACACTGAAGCTTTCTCT. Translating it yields CASSPWDTDTEAFS.